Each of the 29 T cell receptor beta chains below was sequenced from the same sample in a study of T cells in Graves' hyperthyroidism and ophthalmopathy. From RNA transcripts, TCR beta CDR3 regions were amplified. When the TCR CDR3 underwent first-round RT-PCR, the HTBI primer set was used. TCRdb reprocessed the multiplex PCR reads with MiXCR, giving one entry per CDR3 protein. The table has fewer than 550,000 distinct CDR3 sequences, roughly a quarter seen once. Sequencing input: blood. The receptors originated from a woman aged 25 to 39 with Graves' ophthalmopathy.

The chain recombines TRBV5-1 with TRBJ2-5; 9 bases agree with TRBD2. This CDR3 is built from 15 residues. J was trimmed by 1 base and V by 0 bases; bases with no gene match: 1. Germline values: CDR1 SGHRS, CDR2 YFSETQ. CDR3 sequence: CASSLVAGAQETQYF. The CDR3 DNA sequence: TGCGCCAGCAGCTTGGTAGCGGGGGCCCAAGAGACCCAGTACTTC.

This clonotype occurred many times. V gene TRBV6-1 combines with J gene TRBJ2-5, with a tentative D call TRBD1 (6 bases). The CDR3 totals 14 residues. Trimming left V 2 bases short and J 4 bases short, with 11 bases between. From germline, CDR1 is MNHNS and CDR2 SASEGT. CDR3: CASSESGAGETQYF. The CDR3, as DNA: TGTGCCAGCAGTGAATCAGGGGCGGGAGAGACCCAGTACTTC.

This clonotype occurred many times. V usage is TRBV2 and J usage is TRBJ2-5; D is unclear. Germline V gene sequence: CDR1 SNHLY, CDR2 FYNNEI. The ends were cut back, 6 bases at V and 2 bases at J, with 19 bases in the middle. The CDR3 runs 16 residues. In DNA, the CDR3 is TGTGCCAGCAGCTCGGACCCCGAGCTATTACAAGAGACCCAGTACTTC. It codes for CASSSDPELLQETQYF.

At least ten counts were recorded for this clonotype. CDR3 amino acids: CASSVNREDQPQHF. The CDR3 bases are TGTGCCAGCAGTGTCAACAGGGAAGATCAGCCCCAGCATTTT. V usage is TRBV6-1 and J usage is TRBJ1-5, with D possibly TRBD1 on 6 matching bases. Germline CDR1 MNHNS, CDR2 SASEGT. CDR3 size: 14 residues. V lost 4 bases to trimming and J lost 5 bases, with 12 bases between them.

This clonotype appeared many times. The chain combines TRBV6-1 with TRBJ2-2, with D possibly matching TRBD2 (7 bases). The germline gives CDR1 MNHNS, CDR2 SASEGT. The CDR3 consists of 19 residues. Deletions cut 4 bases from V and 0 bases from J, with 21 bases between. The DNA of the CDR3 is TGTGCCAGCAGTGGCCCCCCCGCGGGGGCCCCTACGAACACCGGGGAGCTGTTTTTT. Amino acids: CASSGPPAGAPTNTGELFF.

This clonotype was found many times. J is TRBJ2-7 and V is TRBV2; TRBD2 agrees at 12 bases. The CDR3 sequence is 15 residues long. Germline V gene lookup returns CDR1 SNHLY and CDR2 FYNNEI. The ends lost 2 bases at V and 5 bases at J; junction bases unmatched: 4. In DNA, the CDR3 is TGTGCCAGCAGTGAATTACTAGCGGGGGGCGACGAGCAGTACTTC. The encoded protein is CASSELLAGGDEQYF.

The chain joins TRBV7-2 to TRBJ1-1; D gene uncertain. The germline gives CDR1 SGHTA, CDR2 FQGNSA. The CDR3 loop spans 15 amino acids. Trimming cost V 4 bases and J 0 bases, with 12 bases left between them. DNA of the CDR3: TGTGCCAGCAGCTCCCCGGGCCTACTGAACACTGAAGCTTTCTTT. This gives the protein CASSSPGLLNTEAFF.

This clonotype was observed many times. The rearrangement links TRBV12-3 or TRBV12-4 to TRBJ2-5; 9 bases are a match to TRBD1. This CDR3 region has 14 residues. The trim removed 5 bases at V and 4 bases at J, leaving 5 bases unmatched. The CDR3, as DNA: TGTGCCAGCAGTGAGGACAGGGGAGGAGAGACCCAGTACTTC. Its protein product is CASSEDRGGETQYF.

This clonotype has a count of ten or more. The CDR3 DNA follows: TGCAGCGTTGAAGAGGACACTGAAGCTTTCTTT. This encodes CSVEEDTEAFF. The chain couples TRBV29-1 to TRBJ1-1; D unclear. Germline assignment: CDR1 SQVTM and CDR2 ANQGSEA. V lost 0 bases to trimming and J lost 3 bases, with 2 bases between them. There are 11 residues in the CDR3.

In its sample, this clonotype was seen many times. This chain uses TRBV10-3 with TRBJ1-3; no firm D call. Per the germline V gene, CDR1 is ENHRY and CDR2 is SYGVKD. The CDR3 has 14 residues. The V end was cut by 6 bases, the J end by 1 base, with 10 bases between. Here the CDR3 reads CAIRSPDSGNTIYF. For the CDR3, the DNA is TGTGCCATCAGGTCCCCCGATTCTGGAAACACCATATATTTT.

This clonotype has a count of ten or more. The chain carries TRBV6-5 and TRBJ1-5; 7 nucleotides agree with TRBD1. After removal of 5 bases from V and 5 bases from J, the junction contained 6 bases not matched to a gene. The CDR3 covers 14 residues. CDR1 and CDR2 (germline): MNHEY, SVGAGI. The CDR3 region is CASSSSGGDQPQHF. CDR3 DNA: TGTGCCAGCAGTAGCTCAGGGGGGGATCAGCCCCAGCATTTT.

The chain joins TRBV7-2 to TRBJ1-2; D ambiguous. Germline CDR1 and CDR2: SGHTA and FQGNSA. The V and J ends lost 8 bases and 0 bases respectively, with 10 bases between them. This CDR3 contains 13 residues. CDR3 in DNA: TGTGCCAGCGGTGCCGGGACTAACTATGGCTACACCTTC. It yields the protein CASGAGTNYGYTF.

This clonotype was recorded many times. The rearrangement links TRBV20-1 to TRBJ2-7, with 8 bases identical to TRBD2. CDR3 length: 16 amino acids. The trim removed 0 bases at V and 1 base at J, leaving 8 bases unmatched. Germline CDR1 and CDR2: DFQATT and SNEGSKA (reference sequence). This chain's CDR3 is CSARDGAGGASYEQYF. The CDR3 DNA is TGCAGTGCTAGAGATGGGGCCGGGGGGGCTTCCTACGAGCAGTACTTC.

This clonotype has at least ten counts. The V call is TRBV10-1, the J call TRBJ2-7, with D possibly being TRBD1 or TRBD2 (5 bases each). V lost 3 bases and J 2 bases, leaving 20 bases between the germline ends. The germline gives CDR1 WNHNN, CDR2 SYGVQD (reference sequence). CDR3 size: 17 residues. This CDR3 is CASSDHPGTKYPYEQYF. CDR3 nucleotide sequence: TGCGCCAGCAGTGATCACCCCGGGACCAAGTACCCCTACGAGCAGTACTTC.

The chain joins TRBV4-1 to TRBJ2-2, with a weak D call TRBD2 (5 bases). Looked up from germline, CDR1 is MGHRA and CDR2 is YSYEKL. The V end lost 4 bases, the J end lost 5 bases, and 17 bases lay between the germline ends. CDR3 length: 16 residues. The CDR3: CASSRVGRGITGELFF. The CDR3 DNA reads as TGCGCCAGCAGCCGAGTCGGCAGAGGGATTACCGGGGAGCTGTTTTTT.

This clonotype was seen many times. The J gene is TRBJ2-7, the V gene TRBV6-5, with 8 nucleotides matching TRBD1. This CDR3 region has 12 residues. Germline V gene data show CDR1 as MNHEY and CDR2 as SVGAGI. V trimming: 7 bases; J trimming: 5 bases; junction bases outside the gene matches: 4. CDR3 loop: CASITGGHEQYF. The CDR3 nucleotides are TGTGCCAGCATTACAGGGGGTCACGAGCAGTACTTC.

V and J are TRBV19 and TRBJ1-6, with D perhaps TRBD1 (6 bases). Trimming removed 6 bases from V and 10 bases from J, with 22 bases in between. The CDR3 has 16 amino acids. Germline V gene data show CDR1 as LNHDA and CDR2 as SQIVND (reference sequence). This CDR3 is CASRPLGGMQSSPLHF. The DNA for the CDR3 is TGTGCCAGTAGGCCTCTGGGGGGCATGCAATCATCACCCCTCCACTTT.

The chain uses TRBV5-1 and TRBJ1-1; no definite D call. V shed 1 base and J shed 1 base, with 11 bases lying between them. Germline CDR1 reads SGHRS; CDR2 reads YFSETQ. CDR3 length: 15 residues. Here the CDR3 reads CASSLNPGANTEAFF. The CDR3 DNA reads TGCGCCAGCAGCTTGAACCCGGGCGCGAACACTGAAGCTTTCTTT. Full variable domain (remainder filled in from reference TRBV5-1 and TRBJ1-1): KAGVTQTPRYLIKTRGQQVTLSCSPISGHRSVSWYQQTPGQGLQFLFEYFSETQRNKGNFPGRFSGRQFSNSRSEMNVSTLELGDSALYLCASSLNPGANTEAFFGQGTRLTVV.

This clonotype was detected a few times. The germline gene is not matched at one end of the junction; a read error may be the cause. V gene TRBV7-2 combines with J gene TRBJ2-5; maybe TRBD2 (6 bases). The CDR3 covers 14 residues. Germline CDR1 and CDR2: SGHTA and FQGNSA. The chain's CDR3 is CASSLVGGAETKYF. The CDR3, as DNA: TGTGCCAGCAGCTTGGTCGGGGGAGCAGAGACCAAGTACTTC.

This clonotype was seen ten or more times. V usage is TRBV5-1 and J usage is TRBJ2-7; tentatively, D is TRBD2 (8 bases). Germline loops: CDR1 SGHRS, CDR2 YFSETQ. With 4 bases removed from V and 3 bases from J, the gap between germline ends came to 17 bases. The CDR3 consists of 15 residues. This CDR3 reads CASSQVGGDSYEQYF. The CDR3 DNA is TGCGCCAGCAGCCAGGTCGGGGGGGACAGCTACGAGCAGTACTTC.

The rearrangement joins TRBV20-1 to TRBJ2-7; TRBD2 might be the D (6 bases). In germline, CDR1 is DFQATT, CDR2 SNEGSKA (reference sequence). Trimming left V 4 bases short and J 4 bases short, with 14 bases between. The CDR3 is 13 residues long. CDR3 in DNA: TGCAGTGCTAACGGGGCGGGGAGATACGAGCAGTACTTC. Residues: CSANGAGRYEQYF.

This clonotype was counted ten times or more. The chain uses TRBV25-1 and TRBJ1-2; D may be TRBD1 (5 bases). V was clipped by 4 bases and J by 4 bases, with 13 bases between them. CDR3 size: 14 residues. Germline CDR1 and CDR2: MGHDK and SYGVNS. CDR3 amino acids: CASSVAGPGYGYTF. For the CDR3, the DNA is TGTGCCAGCAGTGTCGCGGGGCCAGGCTATGGCTACACCTTC.

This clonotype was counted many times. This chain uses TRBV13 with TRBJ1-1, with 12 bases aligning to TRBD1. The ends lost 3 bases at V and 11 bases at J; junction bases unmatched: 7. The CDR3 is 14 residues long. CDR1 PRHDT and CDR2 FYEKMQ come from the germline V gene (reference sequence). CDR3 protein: CASSLGVGQGAAFF. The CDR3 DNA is TGTGCCAGCAGCTTGGGTGTGGGACAGGGGGCTGCTTTCTTT.

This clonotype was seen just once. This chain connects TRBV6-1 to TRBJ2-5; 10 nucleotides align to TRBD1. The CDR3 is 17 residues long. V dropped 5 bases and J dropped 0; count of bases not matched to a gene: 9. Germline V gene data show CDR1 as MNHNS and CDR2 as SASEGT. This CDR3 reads CASSLWRQGADQETQYF. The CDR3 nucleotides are TGTGCCAGCAGTCTATGGAGACAGGGGGCGGACCAAGAGACCCAGTACTTC.

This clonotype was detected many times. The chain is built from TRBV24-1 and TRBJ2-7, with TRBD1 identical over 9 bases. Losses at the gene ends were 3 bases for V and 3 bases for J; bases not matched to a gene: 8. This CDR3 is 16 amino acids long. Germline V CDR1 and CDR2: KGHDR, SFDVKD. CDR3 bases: TGTGCCACCAGTGATACCCCGGGACAGGGTCTCTACGAGCAGTACTTC. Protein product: CATSDTPGQGLYEQYF.

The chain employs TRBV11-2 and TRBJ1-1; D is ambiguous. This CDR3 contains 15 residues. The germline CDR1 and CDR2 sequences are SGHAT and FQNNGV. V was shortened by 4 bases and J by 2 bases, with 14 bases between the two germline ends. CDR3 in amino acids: CASSSGIGLNTEAFF. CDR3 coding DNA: TGTGCCAGCAGCTCCGGGATAGGATTAAACACTGAAGCTTTCTTT.

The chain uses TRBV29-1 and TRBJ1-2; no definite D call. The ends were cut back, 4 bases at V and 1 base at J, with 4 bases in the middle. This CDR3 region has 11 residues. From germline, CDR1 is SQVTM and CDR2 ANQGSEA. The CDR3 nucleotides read TGCAGCGTTGCGATTAACTATGGCTACACCTTC. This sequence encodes CSVAINYGYTF.

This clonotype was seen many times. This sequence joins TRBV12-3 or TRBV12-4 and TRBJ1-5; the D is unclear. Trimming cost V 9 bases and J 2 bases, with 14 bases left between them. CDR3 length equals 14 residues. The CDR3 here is CASRVALGNQPQHF. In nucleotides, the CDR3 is TGTGCCAGTAGGGTTGCACTTGGCAATCAGCCCCAGCATTTT.

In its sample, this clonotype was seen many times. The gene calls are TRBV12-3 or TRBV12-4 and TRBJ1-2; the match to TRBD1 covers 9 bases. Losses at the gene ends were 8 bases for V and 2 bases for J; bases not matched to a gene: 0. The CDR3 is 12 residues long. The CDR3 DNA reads TGTGCCAGCGGACAGGGGAACTATGGCTACACCTTC. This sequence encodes CASGQGNYGYTF.